The 20 T cell receptor beta chains reported below all come from one sample, sequenced in a study of blood T cells in healthy people across ages. A J-beta primer mix and a sample-barcoded 5' primer were used in a second PCR of roughly 7 to 12 cycles. TCRdb passed the 5' RACE reads through MiXCR, listing each CDR3 protein once. The data hold around 2 million distinct CDR3 sequences, with about 39% observed a single time. Sequencing used blood. The receptors here all came from a human donor in good health.

V is TRBV4-3 and J is TRBJ2-5; 9 bases fit TRBD1. The ends lost 2 bases at V and 3 bases at J; junction bases unmatched: 10. The CDR3 spans 17 residues. Germline V gene lookup returns CDR1 LGHNA and CDR2 YSLEER. This CDR3 is CASSQHQPGQGEETQYF. The CDR3 DNA is TGCGCCAGCAGCCAACATCAACCGGGACAGGGAGAAGAGACCCAGTACTTC.

This clonotype was counted ten times or more. This chain uses TRBV29-1 with TRBJ2-1; TRBD1 agrees at 8 bases. Unmatched junction bases numbered 5, after V lost 0 bases and J lost 1 base. There are 16 residues in the CDR3. Germline V gene lookup returns CDR1 SQVTM and CDR2 ANQGSEA. The CDR3 coding sequence is TGCAGCGTTGAAGATACAGGGGGGAGATCCTACAATGAGCAGTTCTTC. It is translated as CSVEDTGGRSYNEQFF.

A few counts support this clonotype. The chain links TRBV20-1 to TRBJ2-3; 8 positions agree with TRBD1. Looked up from germline, CDR1 is DFQATT and CDR2 is SNEGSKA (reference sequence). V dropped 0 bases and J dropped 3; count of bases not matched to a gene: 8. CDR3 size: 16 residues. In DNA form, the CDR3 reads TGCAGTGCTAGAGATTGGCAGGGGGCAAGGACAGATACGCAGTATTTT. The encoded protein is CSARDWQGARTDTQYF.

The DNA of the CDR3 is TGTGCCACCAGTGACCCATCAGGGGTTCCAGATACGCAGTATTTT. Translating it yields CATSDPSGVPDTQYF. The chain links TRBV24-1 to TRBJ2-3; perhaps TRBD1 as D (6 bases). Per germline, CDR1 KGHDR and CDR2 SFDVKD. V was shortened by 4 bases and J by 4 bases, with 14 bases between the two germline ends. The CDR3 contains 15 residues.

The table lists this clonotype with a few counts. The chain employs TRBV2 and TRBJ2-1, with 12 bases lining up with TRBD1. J gave up 10 bases and V 4 bases, and 5 bases lay outside the gene matches. CDR1 SNHLY and CDR2 FYNNEI come from the germline V gene. The CDR3 loop spans 14 amino acids. CDR3 DNA sequence: TGTGCCAGCAGTGGGGACAGGGGGCCCCAAGAGCAGTTCTTC. It is translated as CASSGDRGPQEQFF.

This chain connects TRBV24-1 to TRBJ2-1; 11 bases match TRBD2. Per germline, CDR1 KGHDR and CDR2 SFDVKD. The CDR3 covers 17 residues. The trim removed 5 bases at V and 4 bases at J, leaving 9 bases unmatched. In DNA, the CDR3 is TGTGCCACCAGTGGCGACCTAGCGGGGGGCCCGTACAATGAGCAGTTCTTC. It is translated as CATSGDLAGGPYNEQFF.

This clonotype was seen a few times. Since a much larger clone is just one base distant, this may be a read error. This chain joins TRBV7-8 and TRBJ1-1; D is ambiguous. The CDR3 consists of 12 residues. Germline CDR1 is SGHVS and CDR2 is FQNEAQ. CDR3 in amino acids: CASSLVNSEAFF. DNA for the CDR3: TGTGCCAGCAGCTTAGTGAACTCTGAAGCTTTCTTT. Filled out from reference TRBV7-8 and TRBJ1-1, the complete variable domain reads GAGVSQSPRYKVAKRGQDVALRCDPISGHVSLFWYQQALGQGPEFLTYFQNEAQLDKSGLPSDRFFAERPEGSVSTLKIQRTQQEDSAVYLCASSLVNSEAFFGQGTRLTVV.

In regard to this clonotype: One end of the junction does not line up with germline, which may come from a read error. This sequence joins TRBV12-3 or TRBV12-4 and TRBJ1-2; D remains ambiguous. This CDR3 has 15 amino acids. The CDR3 DNA follows: TGTGCCAGCAGTTTAAAGGTTCGGGCTAATAATGGCTGCACCTTC. Translated, it gives CASSLKVRANNGCTF.

The J gene is TRBJ1-1, the V gene TRBV27, with D maybe TRBD1 (6 bases). Germline assignment: CDR1 MNHEY and CDR2 SMNVEV (reference sequence). V was cut by 8 bases and J by 1 base, with 14 bases left in between. This CDR3 contains 14 residues. DNA of the CDR3: TGTGCCAGCTCCCAGTGGGGGCCGAACACTGAAGCTTTCTTT. Translating it yields CASSQWGPNTEAFF.

The V gene is TRBV5-6, the J gene TRBJ2-7, with D perhaps TRBD2 (6 bases). CDR3 size: 14 residues. The V and J ends lost 3 bases and 4 bases respectively, with 14 bases between them. CDR1 and CDR2 (germline): SGHDT, YYEEEE. CDR3 coding DNA: TGTGCCAGCAGCTCGGAGGGCAGGGATTACGAGCAGTACTTC. Translated, it gives CASSSEGRDYEQYF.

This clonotype was recorded at least ten times. The genes are TRBV27 and TRBJ2-6; TRBD1 agrees at 9 bases. The CDR3 is 18 residues long. Germline V gene data show CDR1 as MNHEY and CDR2 as SMNVEV (reference sequence). V lost 5 bases and J lost 2; bases outside the gene matches: 10. The CDR3 spells CASSRLGQGFAGANVLTF. In DNA, the CDR3 is TGTGCCAGCAGTCGTCTGGGACAGGGTTTCGCTGGGGCCAACGTCCTGACTTTC.

The rearrangement links TRBV5-1 to TRBJ1-2, with D possibly TRBD1 on 5 matching bases. V gave up 0 bases and J gave up 2 bases, with 17 bases separating them. The CDR3 contains 17 residues. Germline values: CDR1 SGHRS, CDR2 YFSETQ. This CDR3 reads CASSLGAGAGENYGYTF. In DNA, the CDR3 is TGCGCCAGCAGCTTGGGGGCTGGGGCAGGAGAGAACTATGGCTACACCTTC. The full variable domain, rest sourced from reference TRBV5-1 and TRBJ1-2, is KAGVTQTPRYLIKTRGQQVTLSCSPISGHRSVSWYQQTPGQGLQFLFEYFSETQRNKGNFPGRFSGRQFSNSRSEMNVSTLELGDSALYLCASSLGAGAGENYGYTFGSGTRLTVV.

This clonotype has just a few counts. The J gene is TRBJ2-3, the V gene TRBV7-6; 7 bases line up with TRBD1. Germline CDR1 and CDR2: SGHVS and FNYEAQ. The CDR3 contains 15 residues. V dropped 3 bases and J dropped 3; count of bases not matched to a gene: 6. The CDR3 spells CASSFRQGTTDTQYF. The DNA of the CDR3 is TGTGCCAGCAGCTTTCGACAGGGCACGACAGATACGCAGTATTTT.

This clonotype was observed a few times. This chain links TRBV5-5 with TRBJ1-5, with D uncertain. This CDR3 has 15 residues. V was shortened by 0 bases and J by 3 bases, with 10 bases between the two germline ends. Germline V gene lookup returns CDR1 SGHKS and CDR2 YYEKEE (reference sequence). The CDR3 here is CASSLVGRYNQPQHF. DNA for the CDR3: TGTGCCAGCAGCTTGGTCGGGCGGTACAATCAGCCCCAGCATTTT.

This clonotype was seen a few times. V is TRBV2 and J is TRBJ2-4; 8 bases align to TRBD1. The J call is uncertain, as TRBJ2-7 better fits the DNA end. The CDR3 sequence is 13 residues long. CDR1 is SNHLY and CDR2 is FYNNEI in the germline V gene. CDR3 in DNA: TGTGCCAGCAGTACGGACAGGGACAACGAGCAGTACTTC. Translated: CASSTDRDNEQYF.

In its sample, this clonotype was seen many times. The chain is built from TRBV7-9 and TRBJ1-2; the D gene is possibly TRBD1 (5 bases). V lost 8 bases, J lost 2 bases, and 9 bases lay in between. CDR1 is SEHNR, CDR2 FQNEAQ, per germline (reference sequence). The CDR3 consists of 12 residues. The CDR3: CASRGRNYGYTF. In DNA, the CDR3 is TGTGCCAGCCGGGGACGGAACTATGGCTACACCTTC.

V gene TRBV20-1 combines with J gene TRBJ2-7; 9 positions match TRBD1. The germline V gene encodes CDR1 DFQATT and CDR2 SNEGSKA (reference sequence). The CDR3 length is 13 residues. V dropped 3 bases and J dropped 6; count of bases not matched to a gene: 6. This chain's CDR3 is CSASVTGGGEQYF. The DNA of the CDR3 is TGCAGTGCTAGTGTGACAGGGGGTGGCGAGCAGTACTTC.

The sample holds many counts of this clonotype. The chain uses TRBV4-3 and TRBJ2-7; perhaps TRBD2 as D (5 bases). Germline values: CDR1 LGHNA, CDR2 YSLEER. V lost 2 bases and J 4 bases, leaving 12 bases between the germline ends. The CDR3 extends over 14 amino acids. CDR3 bases: TGCGCCAGCAGCCAACAACTAGATGAGTACGAGCAGTACTTC. It specifies CASSQQLDEYEQYF.

The J gene is TRBJ2-3, the V gene TRBV4-3, with 11 bases lining up with TRBD2. The CDR3 loop spans 16 amino acids. Looked up from germline, CDR1 is LGHNA and CDR2 is YSLEER. The V segment lost 0 bases and the J segment 5 bases; nucleotides outside the gene matches: 4. CDR3 sequence: CASSQELAGEVDTQYF. In nucleotides, the CDR3 is TGCGCCAGCAGCCAAGAACTAGCGGGGGAAGTAGATACGCAGTATTTT.

The chain carries TRBV6-2 or TRBV6-3 and TRBJ2-2; D is unclear. V was cut by 3 bases and J by 3 bases, with 5 bases left in between. Germline loops: CDR1 MNHEY, CDR2 SVGEGT. This CDR3 contains 13 residues. The CDR3 spells CASSYLDTGELFF. The CDR3 bases are TGTGCCAGCAGTTATTTGGACACCGGGGAGCTGTTTTTT.